This T cell receptor (beta chain) was retrieved from a study of tumor-infiltrating lymphocytes in localized non-small cell lung cancer. Overall study: Several tumor histologies, both smoking statuses, and some post-neoadjuvant chemotherapy samples were included.

In its sample, this clone was seen once. Its antigen is not known. Study observations and caveats: Available tissue quantity limited TCR sequencing to a patient subset.

This CDR3 is built from 14 residues. The germline gives CDR1 SGHNT, CDR2 YYREEE (reference sequence). The V and J ends lost 1 base and 0 bases respectively, with 6 bases between them. TCRdb's table, derived via immunoSEQ multiplex PCR, lists solely in-frame clones and lacks some. This sample has several thousand clones; about 60% occur once, and the top ten carry 10% to 15%. The sample consisted of uninvolved lung tissue not adjacent to the tumor. The sequence derives from a human donor with non-small cell lung cancer. This sequence joins TRBV5-4 and TRBJ2-3; D unclear. The CDR3 DNA is TGTGCCAGCAGCTTGTCTCCGAGCACAGATACGCAGTATTTT. Translated, it gives CASSLSPSTDTQYF.